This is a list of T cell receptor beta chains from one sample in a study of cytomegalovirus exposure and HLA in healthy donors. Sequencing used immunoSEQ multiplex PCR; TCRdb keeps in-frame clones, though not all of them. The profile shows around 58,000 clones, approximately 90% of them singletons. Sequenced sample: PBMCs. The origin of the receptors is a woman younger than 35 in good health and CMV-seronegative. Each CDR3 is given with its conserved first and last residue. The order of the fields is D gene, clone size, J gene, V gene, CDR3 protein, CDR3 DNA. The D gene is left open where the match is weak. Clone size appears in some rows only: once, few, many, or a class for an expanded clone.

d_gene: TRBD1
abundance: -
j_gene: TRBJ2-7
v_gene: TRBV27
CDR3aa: CASSFFGQGVGEQYF
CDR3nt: TGTGCCAGCAGTTTCTTCGGACAGGGGGTAGGGGAGCAGTACTTC

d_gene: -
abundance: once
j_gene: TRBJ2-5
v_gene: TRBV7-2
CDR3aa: CASTFHLGGVGETQYF
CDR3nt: TGTGCCAGCACCTTTCACTTGGGCGGGGTTGGGGAGACCCAGTACTTC

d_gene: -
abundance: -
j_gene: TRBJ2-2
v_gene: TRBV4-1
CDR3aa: CASSQRRTMDTGELFF
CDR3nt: TGCGCCAGCAGCCAGAGGAGGACGATGGACACCGGGGAGCTGTTTTTT

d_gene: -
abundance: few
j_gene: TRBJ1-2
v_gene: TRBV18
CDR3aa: CASSPGTRAYGYTF
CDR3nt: TGTGCCAGCTCACCAGGGACTCGAGCCTATGGCTACACCTTC

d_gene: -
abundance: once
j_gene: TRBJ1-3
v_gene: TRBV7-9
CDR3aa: CASSSTDSGNTIYF
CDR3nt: TGTGCCAGCAGCTCGACAGACTCTGGAAACACCATATATTTT

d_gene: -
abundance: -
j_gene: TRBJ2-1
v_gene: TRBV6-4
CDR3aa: CASSDRSGSDEQFF
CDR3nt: TGTGCCAGCAGTGACCGTTCAGGGTCAGATGAGCAGTTCTTC

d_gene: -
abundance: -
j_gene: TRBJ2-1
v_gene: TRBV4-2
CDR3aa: CASSQGRGIGNEQFF
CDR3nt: TGTGCCAGCAGCCAAGGAAGAGGGATAGGGAATGAGCAGTTCTTC

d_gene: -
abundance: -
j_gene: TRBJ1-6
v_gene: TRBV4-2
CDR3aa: CASSQEGASSYNSPLHF
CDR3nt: TGTGCCAGCAGCCAAGAAGGGGCCAGCTCCTATAATTCACCCCTCCACTTT

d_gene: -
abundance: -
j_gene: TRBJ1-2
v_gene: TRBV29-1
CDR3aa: CSVNSRNYGYTF
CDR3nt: TGCAGCGTTAACAGCAGAAACTATGGCTACACCTTC

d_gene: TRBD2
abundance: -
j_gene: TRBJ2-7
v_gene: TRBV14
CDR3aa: CASSQVAGGLDEQYF
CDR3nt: TGTGCCAGCAGCCAAGTAGCGGGAGGGCTCGACGAGCAGTACTTC

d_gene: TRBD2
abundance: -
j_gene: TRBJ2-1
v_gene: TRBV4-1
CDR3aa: CASSQPTSGTYNEQFF
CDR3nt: TGCGCCAGCAGCCAACCTACTAGCGGCACCTACAATGAGCAGTTCTTC

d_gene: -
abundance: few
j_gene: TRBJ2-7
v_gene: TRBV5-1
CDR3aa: CASSLGVSRYEQYF
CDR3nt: TGCGCCAGCAGCTTGGGGGTATCGCGGTACGAGCAGTACTTC

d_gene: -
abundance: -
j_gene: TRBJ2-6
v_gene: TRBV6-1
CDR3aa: CASSEQGLSGANVLTF
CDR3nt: TGTGCCAGCAGTGAACAGGGTCTTTCTGGGGCCAACGTCCTGACTTTC

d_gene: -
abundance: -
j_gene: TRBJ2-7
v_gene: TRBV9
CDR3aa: CASSPTGAYEQYF
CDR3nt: TGTGCCAGCAGCCCCACAGGAGCCTACGAGCAGTACTTC

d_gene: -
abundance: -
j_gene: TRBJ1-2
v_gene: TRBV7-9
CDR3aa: CASSQTGISAGYTF
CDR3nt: TGTGCCAGCAGCCAAACGGGGATTTCTGCTGGCTACACCTTC

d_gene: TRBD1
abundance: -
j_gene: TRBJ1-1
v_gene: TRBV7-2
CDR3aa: CASSPGQGRTEAFF
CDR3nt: TGTGCCAGCAGTCCGGGACAGGGAAGGACTGAAGCTTTCTTT

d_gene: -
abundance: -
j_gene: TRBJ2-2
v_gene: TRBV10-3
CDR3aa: CAIRSANTGELFF
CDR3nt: TGTGCCATTCGCAGCGCGAACACCGGGGAGCTGTTTTTT

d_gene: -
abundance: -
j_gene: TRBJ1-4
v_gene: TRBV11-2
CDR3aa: CASSPRLNNEKLFF
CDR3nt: TGTGCCAGCAGCCCGCGCTTGAATAATGAAAAACTGTTTTTT

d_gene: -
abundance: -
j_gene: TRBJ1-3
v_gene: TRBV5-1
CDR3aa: CASSLLGNTIYF
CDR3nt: TGCGCCAGCAGCTTGCTGGGAAACACCATATATTTT

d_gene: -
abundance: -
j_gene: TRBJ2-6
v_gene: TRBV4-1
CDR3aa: CGSEGSAGANVLTF
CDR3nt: TGCGGTAGTGAGGGATCGGCTGGGGCCAACGTCCTGACTTTC

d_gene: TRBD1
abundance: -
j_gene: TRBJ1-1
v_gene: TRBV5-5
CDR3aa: CASSTDRVTEAFF
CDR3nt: TGTGCCAGCAGCACAGACAGGGTCACTGAAGCTTTCTTT

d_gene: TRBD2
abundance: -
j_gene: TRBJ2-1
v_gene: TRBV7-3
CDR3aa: CASSTQPGGLNNEQFF
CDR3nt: TGTGCCAGCAGCACCCAACCCGGGGGACTAAACAATGAGCAGTTCTTC

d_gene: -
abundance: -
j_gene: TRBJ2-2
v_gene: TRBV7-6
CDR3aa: CASSATAGGTGELFF
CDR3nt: TGTGCCAGCAGCGCTACAGCCGGGGGCACCGGGGAGCTGTTTTTT

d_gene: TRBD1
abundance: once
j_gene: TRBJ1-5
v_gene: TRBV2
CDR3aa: CASSESGQGAQPQHF
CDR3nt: TGTGCCAGCAGTGAAAGTGGGCAGGGGGCCCAGCCCCAGCATTTT

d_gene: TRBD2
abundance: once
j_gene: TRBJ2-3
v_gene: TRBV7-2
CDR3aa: CASSYLAGNTDTQYF
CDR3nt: TGTGCCAGCAGCTATCTAGCGGGGAATACAGATACGCAGTATTTT

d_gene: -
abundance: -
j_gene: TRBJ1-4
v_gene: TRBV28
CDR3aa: CASMVGGIGEKLFF
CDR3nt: TGTGCCAGCATGGTCGGGGGTATTGGGGAAAAACTGTTTTTT

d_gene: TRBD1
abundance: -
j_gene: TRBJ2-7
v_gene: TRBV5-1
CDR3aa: CASSPGQEPNEQYF
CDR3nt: TGCGCCAGCAGCCCCGGACAGGAACCCAACGAGCAGTACTTC

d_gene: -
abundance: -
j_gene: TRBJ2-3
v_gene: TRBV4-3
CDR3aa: CASSQVMGVDTQYF
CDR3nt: TGCGCCAGCAGCCAAGTGATGGGAGTAGATACGCAGTATTTT

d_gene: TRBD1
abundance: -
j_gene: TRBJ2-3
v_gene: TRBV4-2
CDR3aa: CASSQDRTGVRDTQYF
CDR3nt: TGTGCCAGCAGCCAAGATCGGACAGGGGTAAGGGATACGCAGTATTTT

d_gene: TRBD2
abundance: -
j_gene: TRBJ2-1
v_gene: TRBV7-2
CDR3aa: CASSHSWREAPQWQFF
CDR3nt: TGTGCCAGCAGCCACTCATGGCGGGAGGCCCCCCAGTGGCAGTTCTTC

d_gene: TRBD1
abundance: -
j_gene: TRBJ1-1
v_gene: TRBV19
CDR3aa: CASSGGSGTGIAFF
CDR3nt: TGTGCCAGTAGTGGGGGATCCGGGACAGGGATAGCTTTCTTT

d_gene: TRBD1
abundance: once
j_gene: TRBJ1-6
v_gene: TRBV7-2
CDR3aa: CASSSDRGYSPLHF
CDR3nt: TGTGCCAGCAGCTCCGACAGGGGTTATTCACCCCTCCACTTT

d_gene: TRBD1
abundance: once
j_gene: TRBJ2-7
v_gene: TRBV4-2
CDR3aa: CASSQEPGQDTYEQYF
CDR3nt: TGTGCCAGCAGCCAAGAACCGGGACAGGACACCTACGAGCAGTACTTC

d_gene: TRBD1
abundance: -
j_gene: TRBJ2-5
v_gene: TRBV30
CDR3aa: CAWKRQGTLSQETQYF
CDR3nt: TGTGCCTGGAAACGACAGGGTACCCTTAGCCAAGAGACCCAGTACTTC

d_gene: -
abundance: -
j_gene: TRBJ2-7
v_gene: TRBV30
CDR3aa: CAWSVLVEQYF
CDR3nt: TGTGCCTGGAGTGTACTGGTCGAGCAGTACTTC

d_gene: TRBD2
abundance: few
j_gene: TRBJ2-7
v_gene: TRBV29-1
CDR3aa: CSVRLAGDYEQYF
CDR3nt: TGCAGCGTTAGACTAGCGGGAGACTACGAGCAGTACTTC

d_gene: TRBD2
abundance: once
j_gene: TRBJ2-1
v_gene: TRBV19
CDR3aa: CASSVAGTNIPSEQFF
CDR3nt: TGTGCCAGTAGTGTGGCCGGGACTAATATTCCCAGTGAGCAGTTCTTC

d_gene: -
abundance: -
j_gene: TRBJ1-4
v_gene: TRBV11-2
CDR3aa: CASSLDRVATNEKLFF
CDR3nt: TGTGCCAGCAGCTTAGACAGGGTGGCAACTAATGAAAAACTGTTTTTT

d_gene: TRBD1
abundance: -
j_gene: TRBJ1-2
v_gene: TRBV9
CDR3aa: CASSQRDSNYGYTF
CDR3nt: TGTGCCAGCAGCCAGAGGGACAGTAACTATGGCTACACCTTC

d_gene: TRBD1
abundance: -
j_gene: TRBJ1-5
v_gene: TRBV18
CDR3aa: CASSPGQAVQPQHF
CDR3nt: TGTGCCAGCTCACCCGGACAGGCAGTTCAGCCCCAGCATTTT

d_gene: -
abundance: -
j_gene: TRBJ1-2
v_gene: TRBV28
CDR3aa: CASSLSGRSYGYTF
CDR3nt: TGTGCCAGCAGTTTATCGGGAAGAAGCTATGGCTACACCTTC

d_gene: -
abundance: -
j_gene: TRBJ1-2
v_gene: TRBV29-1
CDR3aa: CMILTNYGYTF
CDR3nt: TGCATGATCCTAACTAACTATGGCTACACCTTC

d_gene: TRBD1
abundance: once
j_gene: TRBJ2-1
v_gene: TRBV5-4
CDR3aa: CASSTRTGGFNEQFF
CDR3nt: TGTGCCAGCAGCACAAGGACAGGGGGCTTCAATGAGCAGTTCTTC

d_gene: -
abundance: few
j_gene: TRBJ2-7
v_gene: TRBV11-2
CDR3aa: CASRSGLMMSYEQYF
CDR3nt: TGTGCCAGCAGGTCGGGACTGATGATGTCCTACGAGCAGTACTTC

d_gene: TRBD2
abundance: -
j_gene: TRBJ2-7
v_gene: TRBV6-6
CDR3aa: CASRRLAGLYEQYF
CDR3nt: TGTGCCAGCAGACGTCTAGCGGGCCTCTACGAGCAGTACTTC

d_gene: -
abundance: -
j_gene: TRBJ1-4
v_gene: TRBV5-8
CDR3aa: CASSSRGRGFPSEKLFF
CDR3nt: TGTGCCAGCAGCTCGCGAGGTCGGGGTTTTCCTAGTGAAAAACTGTTTTTT